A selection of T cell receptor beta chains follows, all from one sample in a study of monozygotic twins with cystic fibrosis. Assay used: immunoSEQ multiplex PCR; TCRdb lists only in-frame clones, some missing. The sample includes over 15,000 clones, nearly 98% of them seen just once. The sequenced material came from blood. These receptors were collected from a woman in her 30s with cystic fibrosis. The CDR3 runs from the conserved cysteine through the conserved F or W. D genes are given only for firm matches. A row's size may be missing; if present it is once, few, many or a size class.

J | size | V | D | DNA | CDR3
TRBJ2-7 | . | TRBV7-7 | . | TGTGCCAGCAGCTCCGTCCAGCTCTACGAGCAGTACTTC | CASSSVQLYEQYF
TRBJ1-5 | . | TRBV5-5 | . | TGTGCCAGCAGCTTGGTCTATGGTCAGCCCCAGCATTTT | CASSLVYGQPQHF
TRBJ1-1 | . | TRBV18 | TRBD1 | TGTGCCAGCTCACCCCGACGGACAGGGGTCCCTGAAGCTTTCTTT | CASSPRRTGVPEAFF
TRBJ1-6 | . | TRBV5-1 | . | TGCGCCAGCAGCTTTCAGGGAGGCGATAACTCACCCCTCCACTTT | CASSFQGGDNSPLHF
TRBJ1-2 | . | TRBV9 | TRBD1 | TGTGCCAGCAGCGTAGCGGGACCTCATCAGGGGGGTGGCTACACCTTC | CASSVAGPHQGGGYTF
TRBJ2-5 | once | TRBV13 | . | TGTGCCAGCAGCTTAGGAGTGAGGGGTCGAGAGACCCAGTACTTC | CASSLGVRGRETQYF
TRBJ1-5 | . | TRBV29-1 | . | TGCAGCGTTGAACAATCGGCTGGTCAGCCCCAGCATTTT | CSVEQSAGQPQHF
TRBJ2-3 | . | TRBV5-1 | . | TGCGCCAGCAGCTTGGAGGGGGGGCTCACAGATACGCAGTATTTT | CASSLEGGLTDTQYF
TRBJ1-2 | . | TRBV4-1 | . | TGCGCCAGCAGCCAACTGGATGGCGGCTACACCTTC | CASSQLDGGYTF
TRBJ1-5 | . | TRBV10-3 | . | TGTGCCATCAGTTACAGGGACGATCAGCCCCAGCATTTT | CAISYRDDQPQHF
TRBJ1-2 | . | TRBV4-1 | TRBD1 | TGCGCCAGCAGCCGTTCCGGGACAGCGGATAACTATGGCTACACCTTC | CASSRSGTADNYGYTF
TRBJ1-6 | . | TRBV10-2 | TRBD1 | TGCGCCAGCAGTCCGGGACAGGGGCTCCCCCTCCACTTT | CASSPGQGLPLHF
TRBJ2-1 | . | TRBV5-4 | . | TGTGCCAGCAGCCACGAGGCCGGGCCGAACAATGAGCAGTTCTTC | CASSHEAGPNNEQFF
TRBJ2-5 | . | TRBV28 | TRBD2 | TGTGCCAGCAGTTTTGGGGGGGGTTACCAAGAGACCCAGTACTTC | CASSFGGGYQETQYF
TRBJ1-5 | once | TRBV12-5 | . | TGTGCTAGTGGTGGGGCCTCTATAGGGAATAGCAATCAGCCCCAGCATTTT | CASGGASIGNSNQPQHF
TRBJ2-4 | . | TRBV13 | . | TGTGCCAGCAGCTTAGGACTCCAGATTATGGACATTCAGTACTTC | CASSLGLQIMDIQYF
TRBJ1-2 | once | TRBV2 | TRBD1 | TGTGCCAGCAAACGACAGGGTGGGTTAATTGGCTACACCTTC | CASKRQGGLIGYTF
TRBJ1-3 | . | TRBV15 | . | TGTGCCACCAGCAGAGATTGGGGGATGGGAAACACCATATATTTT | CATSRDWGMGNTIYF
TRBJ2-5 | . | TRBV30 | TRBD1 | TGTGCCTGGTCGGGACAGGGAGAGACCCAGTACTTC | CAWSGQGETQYF
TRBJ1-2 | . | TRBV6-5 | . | TGTGCCAGCAGTTACTCACGAAGTCGTGACTACACCTTC | CASSYSRSRDYTF
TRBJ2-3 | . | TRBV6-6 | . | TGTGCCAGCAGCTTTCTAAGCACAGATACGCAGTATTTT | CASSFLSTDTQYF
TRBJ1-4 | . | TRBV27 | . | TGTGCCAGCAGTCTCTCGACAGGACCCTTTGAAAAACTGTTTTTT | CASSLSTGPFEKLFF
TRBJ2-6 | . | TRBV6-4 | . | TGTGCCAGCAGTGACTCGAGTGGATCTGGGGCCAACGTCCTGACTTTC | CASSDSSGSGANVLTF
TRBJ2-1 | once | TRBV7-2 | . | TGTGCCAGCAGCACCAGACGGTACAATGAGCAGTTCTTC | CASSTRRYNEQFF
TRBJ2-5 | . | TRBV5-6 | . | TGTGCCAGCAGCTTCCCTTGGGAGACCCAGTACTTC | CASSFPWETQYF
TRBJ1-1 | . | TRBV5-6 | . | TGTGCCAGCAGCCCGGGGGCCGTCTGGAACACTGAAGCTTTCTTT | CASSPGAVWNTEAFF
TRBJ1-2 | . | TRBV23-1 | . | TGCGCCAGCAGTCAATCGAGGTATCAATGGCAAACCTTC | CASSQSRYQWQTF
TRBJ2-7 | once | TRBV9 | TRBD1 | TGTGCCAGCAGCGCGCGAATTCGGGGGACAGGGCTTAACGAGCAGTACTTC | CASSARIRGTGLNEQYF
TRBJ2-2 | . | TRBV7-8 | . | TGTGCCAGCAGATGGAAAGGGGGAGGGGAGCTGTTTTTT | CASRWKGGGELFF
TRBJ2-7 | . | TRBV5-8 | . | TGTGCCAGCAGCTTGGATTGGGTACGCGAGCAGTACTTC | CASSLDWVREQYF
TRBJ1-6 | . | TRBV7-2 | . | TGTGCCAGCAGCTTAGACAGCAGGAATTCACCCCTCCACTTT | CASSLDSRNSPLHF
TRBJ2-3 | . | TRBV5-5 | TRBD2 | TGTGCCAGCAGCTTGTTCACTAGCGGGGGAGGAACGCAGTATTTT | CASSLFTSGGGTQYF
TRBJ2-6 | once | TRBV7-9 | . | TGTGCCAGCAGCTTTCGTGTAGGGGCCTCGGCTTTC | CASSFRVGASAF
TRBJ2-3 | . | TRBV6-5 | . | TGTGCCAGCAGTAGGCTAGGCACAGATACGCAGTATTTT | CASSRLGTDTQYF
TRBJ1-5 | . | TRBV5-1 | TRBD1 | TGCGCCAGCAAAACAGGGGATGACAATCAGCCCCAGCATTTT | CASKTGDDNQPQHF
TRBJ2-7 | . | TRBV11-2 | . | TGTGCCAGCAGCGCGGCGACCGGGACCCCTAACCTTCGCGAGCAGTACTTC | CASSAATGTPNLREQYF
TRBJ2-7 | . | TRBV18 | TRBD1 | TGTGCCAGCTCACCGGGACAGGGAACCTACGAGCAGTACTTC | CASSPGQGTYEQYF
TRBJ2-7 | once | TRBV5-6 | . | TGTGCCAGCAGCTTGCTGGAGGCCTACGAGCAGTACTTC | CASSLLEAYEQYF
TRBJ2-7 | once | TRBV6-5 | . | TGTGCCAGCAGTTACTCTCGAGGGGCCTACGAGCAGTACTTC | CASSYSRGAYEQYF
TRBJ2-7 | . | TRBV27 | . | TGTGCCAGCACTTCCCGGGGGCCGGTCTCCTACGAGCAGTACTTC | CASTSRGPVSYEQYF
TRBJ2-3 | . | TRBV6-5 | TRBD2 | TGTGCCAGCAGTCTAGCGGGGGTAGATACGCAGTATTTT | CASSLAGVDTQYF
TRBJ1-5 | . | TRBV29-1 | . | TGCAGCGAGAGGACAAGCCGGGACAATCAGCCCCAGCATTTT | CSERTSRDNQPQHF